This T cell receptor beta chain was recorded in a study of T-cell reconstitution after alpha-beta-depleted transplantation in children. Whole-study findings and limits: Reported findings indicate that, about two months after transplant, alpha-beta T cells came from several hundred expanded clones, which were derived from non-depleted graft cells. High day-60 TCRbeta diversity in some patients came from surviving recipient T cells and thymic progenitors. One year after transplant, T-cell counts and diversity came mostly from newly produced T cells.

A TCRbeta library incorporating unique molecular identifiers was prepared. In TCRdb, the PCR reads were re-called with MiXCR into one record per CDR3 protein. The repertoire has more than 200,000 distinct CDR3 sequences, about 25% of them found once; the top ten carry roughly 2.7%. CDR1 and CDR2 (germline): SGHNT, YYREEE (reference sequence). Trimming removed 4 bases from V and 4 bases from J, with 12 bases in between. The CDR3 covers 14 residues. This clonotype has ten or more counts. Its specificity is not known. The material sequenced was PBMCs, taken before TCRalphabeta/CD19-depleted stem cell transplant. The rearrangement joins TRBV5-4 to TRBJ2-1, with D tentatively TRBD2 (5 bases). The TCR comes from a girl aged 2 to 10 with Fanconi anemia, due to receive a stem cell transplant. This CDR3 reads CASSVAGLYNEQFF. CDR3 DNA: TGTGCCAGCAGCGTAGCCGGACTTTACAATGAGCAGTTCTTC.